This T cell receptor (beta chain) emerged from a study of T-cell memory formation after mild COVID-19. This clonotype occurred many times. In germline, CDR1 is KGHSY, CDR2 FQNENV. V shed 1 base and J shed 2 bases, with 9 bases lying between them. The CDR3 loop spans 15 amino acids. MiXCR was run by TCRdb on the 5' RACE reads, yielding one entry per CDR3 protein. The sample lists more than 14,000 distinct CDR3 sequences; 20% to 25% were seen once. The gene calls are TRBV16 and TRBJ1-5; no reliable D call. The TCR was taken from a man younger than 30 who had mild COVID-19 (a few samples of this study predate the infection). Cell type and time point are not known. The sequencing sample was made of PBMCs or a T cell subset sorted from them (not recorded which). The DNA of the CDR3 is TGTGCCAGCAGCCAATTTTTTGGAGGCAATCAGCCCCAGCATTTT. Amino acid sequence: CASSQFFGGNQPQHF.